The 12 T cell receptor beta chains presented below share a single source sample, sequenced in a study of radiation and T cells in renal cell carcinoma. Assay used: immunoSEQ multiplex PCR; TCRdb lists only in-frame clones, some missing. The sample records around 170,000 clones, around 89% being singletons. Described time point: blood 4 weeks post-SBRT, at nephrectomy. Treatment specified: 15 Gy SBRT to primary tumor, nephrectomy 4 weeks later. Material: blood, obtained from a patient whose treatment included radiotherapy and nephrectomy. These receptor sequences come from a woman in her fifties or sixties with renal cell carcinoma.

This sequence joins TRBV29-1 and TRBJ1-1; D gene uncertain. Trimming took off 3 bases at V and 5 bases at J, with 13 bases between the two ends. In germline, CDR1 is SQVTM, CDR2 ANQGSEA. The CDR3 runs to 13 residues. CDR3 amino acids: CSVEPSGGTEAFF. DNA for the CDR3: TGCAGCGTTGAGCCATCCGGTGGTACTGAAGCTTTCTTT. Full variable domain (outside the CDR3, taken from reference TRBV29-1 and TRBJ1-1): SAVISQKPSRDICQRGTSLTIQCQVDSQVTMMFWYRQQPGQSLTLIATANQGSEATYESGFVIDKFPISRPNLTFSTLTVSNMSPEDSSIYLCSVEPSGGTEAFFGQGTRLTVV.

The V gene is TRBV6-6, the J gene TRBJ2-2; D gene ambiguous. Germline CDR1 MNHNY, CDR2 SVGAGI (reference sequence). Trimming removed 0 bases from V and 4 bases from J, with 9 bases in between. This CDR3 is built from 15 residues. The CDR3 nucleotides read TGTGCCAGCAGTTACTCGGCCTCGAGCACCGGGGAGCTGTTTTTT. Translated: CASSYSASSTGELFF.

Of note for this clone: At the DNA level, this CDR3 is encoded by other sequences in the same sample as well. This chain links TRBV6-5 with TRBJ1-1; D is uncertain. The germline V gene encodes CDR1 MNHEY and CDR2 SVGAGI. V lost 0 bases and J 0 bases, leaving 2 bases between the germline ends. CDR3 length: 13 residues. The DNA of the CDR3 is TGTGCCAGCAGTTACTCGGTGAACACTGAAGCTTTCTTT. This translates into CASSYSVNTEAFF.

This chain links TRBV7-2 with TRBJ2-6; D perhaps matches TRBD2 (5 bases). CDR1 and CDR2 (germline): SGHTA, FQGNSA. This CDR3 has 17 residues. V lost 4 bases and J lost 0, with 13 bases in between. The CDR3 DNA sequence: TGTGCCAGCAGCTCAACAGCGGACGGCTCTGGGGCCAACGTCCTGACTTTC. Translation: CASSSTADGSGANVLTF.

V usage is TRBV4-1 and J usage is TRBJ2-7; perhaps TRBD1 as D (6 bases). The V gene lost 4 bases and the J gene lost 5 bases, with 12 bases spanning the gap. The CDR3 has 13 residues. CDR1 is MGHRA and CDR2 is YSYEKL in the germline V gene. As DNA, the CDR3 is TGCGCCAGCAGCCGGAAACAGGGTGACGAGCAGTACTTC. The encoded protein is CASSRKQGDEQYF.

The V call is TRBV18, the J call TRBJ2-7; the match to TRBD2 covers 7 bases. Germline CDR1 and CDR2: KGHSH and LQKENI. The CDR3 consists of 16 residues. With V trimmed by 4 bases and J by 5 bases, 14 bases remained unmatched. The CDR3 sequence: CASSLYLGTGGDEQYF. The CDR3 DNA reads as TGTGCCAGCTCACTATATCTTGGCACTGGGGGGGACGAGCAGTACTTC.

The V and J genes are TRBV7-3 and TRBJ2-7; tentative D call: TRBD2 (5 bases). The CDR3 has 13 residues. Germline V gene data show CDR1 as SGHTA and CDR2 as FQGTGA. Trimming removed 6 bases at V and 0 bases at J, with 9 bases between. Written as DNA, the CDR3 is TGTGCCAGCAGTCGCGCGGGCTCCTACGAGCAGTACTTC. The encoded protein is CASSRAGSYEQYF.

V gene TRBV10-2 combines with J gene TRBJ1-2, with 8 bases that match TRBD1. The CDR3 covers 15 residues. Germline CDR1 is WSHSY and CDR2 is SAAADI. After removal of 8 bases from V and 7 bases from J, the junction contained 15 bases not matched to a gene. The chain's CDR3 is CASGQGQALLRGYTF. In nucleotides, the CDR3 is TGCGCCAGCGGGCAGGGACAGGCGCTCTTGCGTGGCTACACCTTC.

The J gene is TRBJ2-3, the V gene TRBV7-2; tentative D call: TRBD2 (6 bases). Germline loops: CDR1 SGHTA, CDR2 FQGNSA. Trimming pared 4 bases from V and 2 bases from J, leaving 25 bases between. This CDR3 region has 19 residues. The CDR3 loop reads CASSYIPISSGSLTDTQYF. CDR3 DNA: TGTGCCAGCAGCTACATACCCATTAGTAGCGGCTCTCTCACAGATACGCAGTATTTT.

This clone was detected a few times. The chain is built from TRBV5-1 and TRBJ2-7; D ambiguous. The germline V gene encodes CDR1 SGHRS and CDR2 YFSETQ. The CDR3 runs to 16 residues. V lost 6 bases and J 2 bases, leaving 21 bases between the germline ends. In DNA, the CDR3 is TGCGCCAGCACTCTAAAAGACAACACCCAAGCCTACGAGCAGTACTTC. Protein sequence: CASTLKDNTQAYEQYF.

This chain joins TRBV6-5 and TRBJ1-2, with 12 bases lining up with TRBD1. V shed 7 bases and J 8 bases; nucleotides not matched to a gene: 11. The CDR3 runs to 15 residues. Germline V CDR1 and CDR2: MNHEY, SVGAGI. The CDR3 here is CASTQGQGAVGGYTF. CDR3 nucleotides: TGTGCCAGCACCCAGGGACAGGGGGCTGTAGGCGGCTACACCTTC.

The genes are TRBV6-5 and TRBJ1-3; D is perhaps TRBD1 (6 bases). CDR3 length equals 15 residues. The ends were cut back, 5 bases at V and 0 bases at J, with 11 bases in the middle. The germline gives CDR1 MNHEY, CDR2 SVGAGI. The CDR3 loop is CASSRTASSGNTIYF. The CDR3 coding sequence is TGTGCCAGCAGTAGGACAGCGAGCTCTGGAAACACCATATATTTT.